This T cell receptor (beta chain) was retrieved from a study of early T cells in non-severe SARS-CoV-2 infection. For the study at large: Sequencing used unsorted whole-blood bulk RNA, so chains lack pairing.

The V gene lost 6 bases and the J gene lost 3 bases, with 18 bases spanning the gap. This CDR3 spans 15 amino acids. Germline V CDR1 and CDR2: SGHTA, FQGNSA. In its sample, this clonotype was seen many times. MiXCR was run by TCRdb on the 5' RACE reads, yielding one entry per CDR3 protein. The data contain 45,000 to 75,000 distinct CDR3 sequences, roughly 5.5% of them singletons. The receptor was derived from an adult who was a healthcare worker with PCR-confirmed SARS-CoV-2 infection or an uninfected control (not recorded which). V and J are TRBV7-2 and TRBJ2-7, with D possibly TRBD2 on 6 matching bases. Sequenced sample: whole blood. In nucleotides, the CDR3 is TGTGCCAGCAGACTAACTGGGGACTCGGACTACGAGCAGTACTTC. Its translation: CASRLTGDSDYEQYF.